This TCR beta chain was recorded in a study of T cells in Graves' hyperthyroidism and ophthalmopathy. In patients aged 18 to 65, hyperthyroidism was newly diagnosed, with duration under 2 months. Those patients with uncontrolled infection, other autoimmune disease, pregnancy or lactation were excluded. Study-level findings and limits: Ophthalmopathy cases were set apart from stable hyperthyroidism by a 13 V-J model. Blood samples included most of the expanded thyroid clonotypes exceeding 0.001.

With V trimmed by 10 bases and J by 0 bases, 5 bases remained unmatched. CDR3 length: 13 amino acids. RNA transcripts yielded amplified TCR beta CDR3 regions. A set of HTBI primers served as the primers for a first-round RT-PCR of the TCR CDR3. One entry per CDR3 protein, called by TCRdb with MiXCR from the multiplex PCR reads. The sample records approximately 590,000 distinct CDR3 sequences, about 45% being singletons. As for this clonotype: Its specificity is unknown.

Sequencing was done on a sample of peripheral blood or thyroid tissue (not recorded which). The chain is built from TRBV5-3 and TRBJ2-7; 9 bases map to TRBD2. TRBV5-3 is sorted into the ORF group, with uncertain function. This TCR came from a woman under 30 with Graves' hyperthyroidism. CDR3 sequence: CACGGRGSYEQYF. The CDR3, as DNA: TGTGCCTGCGGCGGGAGGGGCTCCTACGAGCAGTACTTC.